Listed below are T cell receptor beta chains from one sample, sequenced in a study of T cells in localized non-small cell lung cancer. This table comes from immunoSEQ multiplex PCR, and its TCRdb copy is limited to in-frame clones, with some not included. The repertoire holds about 21,000 clones, with approximately 87% as singletons. The specimen comprised PBMCs, sampled before any cancer treatment. These receptors all come from a woman aged 35 to 70 with stage II squamous cell lung carcinoma. Both conserved end residues are part of each CDR3. D genes are given only for firm matches. Not every row has a clone size; where given, it reads once, few, many or a size class.

j_call: TRBJ2-7
v_call: TRBV28
d_call: TRBD1
clone_size: -
cdr3_aa: CASSLVGLLRQGSEQYF
cdr3_nt: TGTGCCAGCAGTTTAGTAGGTCTGCTCCGACAGGGGAGCGAGCAGTACTTC

j_call: TRBJ1-3
v_call: TRBV14
d_call: -
clone_size: -
cdr3_aa: CASSQDWGGVFGNTIYF
cdr3_nt: TGTGCCAGCAGCCAAGATTGGGGGGGCGTCTTCGGAAACACCATATATTTT

j_call: TRBJ2-1
v_call: TRBV30
d_call: TRBD2
clone_size: -
cdr3_aa: CAWSWASGTRLVGEQFF
cdr3_nt: TGTGCCTGGAGTTGGGCTAGCGGAACGCGCCTTGTGGGAGAGCAGTTCTTC

j_call: TRBJ2-7
v_call: TRBV7-2
d_call: TRBD2
clone_size: once
cdr3_aa: CASSLGLGLAGEQYF
cdr3_nt: TGTGCCAGCAGCTTAGGCCTGGGACTAGCGGGAGAGCAGTACTTC

j_call: TRBJ2-1
v_call: TRBV9
d_call: -
clone_size: -
cdr3_aa: CASSDPRGLNEQFF
cdr3_nt: TGTGCCAGCAGCGACCCGAGGGGGTTAAATGAGCAGTTCTTC

j_call: TRBJ2-5
v_call: TRBV5-1
d_call: TRBD2
clone_size: -
cdr3_aa: CASSLGVVAGVYETQYF
cdr3_nt: TGCGCCAGCAGCTTGGGGGTGGTAGCGGGAGTCTATGAGACCCAGTACTTC

j_call: TRBJ1-1
v_call: TRBV7-9
d_call: -
clone_size: once
cdr3_aa: CASSPGSNTEAFF
cdr3_nt: TGTGCCAGCAGCCCCGGGTCCAACACTGAAGCTTTCTTT

j_call: TRBJ2-3
v_call: TRBV28
d_call: TRBD2
clone_size: -
cdr3_aa: CASSLAGHTDTQYF
cdr3_nt: TGTGCCAGCAGCCTAGCGGGCCACACAGATACGCAGTATTTT

j_call: TRBJ2-1
v_call: TRBV4-1
d_call: -
clone_size: -
cdr3_aa: CASSQRLGGGRNEQFF
cdr3_nt: TGCGCCAGCAGCCAACGCCTGGGTGGGGGTAGAAATGAGCAGTTCTTC

j_call: TRBJ1-2
v_call: TRBV7-9
d_call: TRBD1
clone_size: -
cdr3_aa: CASSSGQWNYGYTF
cdr3_nt: TGTGCCAGCAGCTCGGGACAGTGGAACTATGGCTACACCTTC

j_call: TRBJ2-5
v_call: TRBV5-1
d_call: TRBD2
clone_size: -
cdr3_aa: CASSSRSSGSRETQYF
cdr3_nt: TGCGCCAGCAGCTCCCGGAGTAGCGGGAGTCGAGAGACCCAGTACTTC

j_call: TRBJ2-7
v_call: TRBV11-2
d_call: TRBD2
clone_size: -
cdr3_aa: CASSHPSGSVYEQYF
cdr3_nt: TGTGCCAGCAGCCACCCCAGCGGGAGCGTCTACGAGCAGTACTTC

j_call: TRBJ2-3
v_call: TRBV18
d_call: -
clone_size: -
cdr3_aa: CASSPKIGQAISTDTQYF
cdr3_nt: TGTGCCAGCTCACCGAAAATCGGGCAGGCAATTAGCACAGATACGCAGTATTTT

j_call: TRBJ1-4
v_call: TRBV6-1
d_call: TRBD1
clone_size: -
cdr3_aa: CASAVGQGNEKLFF
cdr3_nt: TGTGCCAGCGCAGTAGGACAGGGTAACGAAAAACTGTTTTTT

j_call: TRBJ2-7
v_call: TRBV19
d_call: TRBD1
clone_size: -
cdr3_aa: CASSIDGTGGAWGEQYF
cdr3_nt: TGTGCCAGTAGTATAGATGGGACAGGGGGCGCTTGGGGCGAGCAGTACTTC

j_call: TRBJ1-1
v_call: TRBV7-6
d_call: -
clone_size: -
cdr3_aa: CASSLGSPSDTEAFF
cdr3_nt: TGTGCCAGCAGCTTAGGGTCCCCGTCTGACACTGAAGCTTTCTTT

j_call: TRBJ2-3
v_call: TRBV28
d_call: -
clone_size: -
cdr3_aa: CASRLAWGTDTQYF
cdr3_nt: TGTGCCAGCAGGCTAGCGTGGGGCACAGATACGCAGTATTTT

j_call: TRBJ2-3
v_call: TRBV19
d_call: -
clone_size: -
cdr3_aa: CASSRADTQYF
cdr3_nt: TGTGCCAGCTCCCGGGCAGATACGCAGTATTTT

j_call: TRBJ1-6
v_call: TRBV6-1
d_call: -
clone_size: -
cdr3_aa: CASSSGSYNSPLHF
cdr3_nt: TGTGCCAGCAGTTCCGGGTCCTATAATTCACCCCTCCACTTT

j_call: TRBJ2-3
v_call: TRBV4-2
d_call: -
clone_size: once
cdr3_aa: CASSQDSLGAGYTDTQYF
cdr3_nt: TGTGCCAGCAGCCAAGATTCTTTAGGGGCGGGATACACAGATACGCAGTATTTT

j_call: TRBJ2-2
v_call: TRBV5-1
d_call: -
clone_size: -
cdr3_aa: CASSRTSSPGELFF
cdr3_nt: TGCGCCAGCAGCCGGACCTCTAGCCCCGGGGAGCTGTTTTTT

j_call: TRBJ2-2
v_call: TRBV5-1
d_call: -
clone_size: -
cdr3_aa: CASSLGSNTGELFF
cdr3_nt: TGCGCCAGCAGCTTGGGCTCGAACACCGGGGAGCTGTTTTTT

j_call: TRBJ1-3
v_call: TRBV5-1
d_call: -
clone_size: -
cdr3_aa: CASSLGQGIGNTIYF
cdr3_nt: TGCGCCAGCAGCTTGGGGCAGGGGATCGGAAACACCATATATTTT

j_call: TRBJ2-1
v_call: TRBV11-2
d_call: -
clone_size: -
cdr3_aa: CASRGGQSLINEQFF
cdr3_nt: TGTGCCAGCAGGGGGGGACAATCGCTAATAAATGAGCAGTTCTTC

j_call: TRBJ2-3
v_call: TRBV9
d_call: TRBD2
clone_size: -
cdr3_aa: CASSVRGTSGTGDTQYF
cdr3_nt: TGTGCCAGCAGCGTGAGAGGGACTAGCGGGACTGGGGATACGCAGTATTTT

j_call: TRBJ2-5
v_call: TRBV20-1
d_call: -
clone_size: -
cdr3_aa: CSAPFLETQYF
cdr3_nt: TGCAGTGCTCCATTCCTGGAGACCCAGTACTTC

j_call: TRBJ2-5
v_call: TRBV7-2
d_call: -
clone_size: once
cdr3_aa: CASSRRTTQETQYF
cdr3_nt: TGTGCCAGCAGCCGGAGGACCACACAAGAGACCCAGTACTTC

j_call: TRBJ1-2
v_call: TRBV10-3
d_call: TRBD1
clone_size: -
cdr3_aa: CAIVNDLTDRESYGYTF
cdr3_nt: TGTGCCATCGTGAACGACCTCACCGACAGGGAGAGTTATGGCTACACCTTC

j_call: TRBJ1-6
v_call: TRBV5-8
d_call: -
clone_size: -
cdr3_aa: CASSMGYNSPLHF
cdr3_nt: TGTGCCAGCAGCATGGGTTATAATTCACCCCTCCACTTT

j_call: TRBJ1-1
v_call: TRBV6-6
d_call: -
clone_size: -
cdr3_aa: CASSIYADTEAFF
cdr3_nt: TGTGCCAGCAGCATTTACGCCGACACTGAAGCTTTCTTT

j_call: TRBJ1-2
v_call: TRBV30
d_call: -
clone_size: -
cdr3_aa: CAWSVGVYNYGYTF
cdr3_nt: TGTGCCTGGAGTGTAGGAGTATATAACTATGGCTACACCTTC

j_call: TRBJ2-7
v_call: TRBV15
d_call: TRBD1
clone_size: -
cdr3_aa: CATSRVSLLSGQGGEQYF
cdr3_nt: TGTGCCACCAGCAGAGTATCTCTACTTAGCGGACAGGGCGGCGAGCAGTACTTC